Following are 4 T cell receptor beta chains from one sample sequenced in a study of early T cells in non-severe SARS-CoV-2 infection. MiXCR, run by TCRdb on the 5' RACE reads, gives a single entry per CDR3 protein. The top ten clones hold 3.5% to 4% of a sample with 70,000 or so distinct CDR3 sequences, over 3.5% of them seen once. This specimen consisted of whole blood, obtained at baseline. These receptors were taken from an adult who was a healthcare worker with PCR-confirmed SARS-CoV-2 infection or an uninfected control (not recorded which). The donor label of this sample is uncertain.

V is TRBV9 and J is TRBJ1-6; D is possibly TRBD1 (5 bases). The germline CDR1 and CDR2 sequences are SGDLS and YYNGEE. CDR3 length equals 15 residues. V was cut by 5 bases and J by 7 bases, with 16 bases left in between. This CDR3 is CASSSGAGTNSPLHF. CDR3 DNA: TGTGCCAGCAGTTCTGGGGCAGGGACCAATTCACCCCTCCACTTT. Full variable domain (rest looked up from reference TRBV9 and TRBJ1-6): DSGVTQTPKHLITATGQRVTLRCSPRSGDLSVYWYQQSLDQGLQFLIQYYNGEERAKGNILERFSAQQFPDLHSELNLSSLELGDSALYFCASSSGAGTNSPLHFGNGTRLTVT.

A few counts support this clonotype. The chain couples TRBV7-9 to TRBJ2-1; no clear D. This CDR3 has 17 amino acids. Germline assignment: CDR1 SEHNR and CDR2 FQNEAQ (reference sequence). V lost 4 bases and J 3 bases, leaving 19 bases between the germline ends. The CDR3 region is CASSSLRTPLDYNEQFF. The CDR3 coding sequence is TGTGCCAGCAGCTCACTTCGGACCCCCTTGGACTACAATGAGCAGTTCTTC.

This clonotype was seen at least ten times. V usage is TRBV6-1 and J usage is TRBJ2-7; the D gene could be TRBD1 or TRBD2 (5 bases each). Germline V gene sequence: CDR1 MNHNS, CDR2 SASEGT. The CDR3 consists of 13 residues. V was clipped by 7 bases and J by 4 bases, with 14 bases between them. Here the CDR3 DNA reads TGTGCCAGCAACCCTCGGGGCCAATACGAGCAGTACTTC. Protein sequence: CASNPRGQYEQYF.

This clonotype was counted many times. A junction boundary mismatches the germline segment, possibly from a read error. V and J are TRBV24-1 and TRBJ2-7; maybe TRBD1 (6 bases). The CDR3 is made up of 17 amino acids. Germline V gives CDR1 KGHDR, CDR2 SFDVKD. The CDR3 reads CATSDAVSRDKLNIGNF. As DNA, the CDR3 is TGTGCCACCAGTGATGCCGTAAGCCGGGACAAGCTCAATATCGGGAACTTC.